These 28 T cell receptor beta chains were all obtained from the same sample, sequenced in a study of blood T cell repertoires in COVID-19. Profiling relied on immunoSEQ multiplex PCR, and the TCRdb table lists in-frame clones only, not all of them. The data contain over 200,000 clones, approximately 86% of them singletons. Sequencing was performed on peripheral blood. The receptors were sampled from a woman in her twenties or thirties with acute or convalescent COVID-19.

As DNA, the CDR3 is TGCAGCGTTGATGAGGGACAGGGGGCGCGGGTTGAAGCTTTCTTT. Residues: CSVDEGQGARVEAFF. The V and J genes are TRBV29-1 and TRBJ1-1; TRBD1 matches 12 bases. The CDR3 covers 15 residues. V lost 3 bases and J lost 7; bases outside the gene matches: 9. The germline CDR1 and CDR2 sequences are SQVTM and ANQGSEA.

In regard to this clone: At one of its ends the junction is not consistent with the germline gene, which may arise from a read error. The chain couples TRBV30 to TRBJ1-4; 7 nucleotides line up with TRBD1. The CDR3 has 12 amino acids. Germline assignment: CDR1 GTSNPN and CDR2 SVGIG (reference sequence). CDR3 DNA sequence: TGTGCCGGTGAGGGGGCTATGAAAAAAGTGTTTTTT. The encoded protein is CAGEGAMKKVFF.

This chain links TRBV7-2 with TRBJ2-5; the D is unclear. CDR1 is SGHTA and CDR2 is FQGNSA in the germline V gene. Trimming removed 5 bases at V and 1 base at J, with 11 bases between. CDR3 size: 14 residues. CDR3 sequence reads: CASSPSGRQETQYF. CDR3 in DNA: TGTGCCAGCAGCCCCTCGGGTCGCCAAGAGACCCAGTACTTC.

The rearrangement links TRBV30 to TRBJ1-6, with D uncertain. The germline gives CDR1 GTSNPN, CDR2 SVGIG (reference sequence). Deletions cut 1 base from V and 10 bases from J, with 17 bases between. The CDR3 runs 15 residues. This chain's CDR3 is CAWSEGGSVRSPLHF. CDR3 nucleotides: TGTGCCTGGAGTGAGGGAGGCTCCGTCAGATCACCCCTCCACTTT.

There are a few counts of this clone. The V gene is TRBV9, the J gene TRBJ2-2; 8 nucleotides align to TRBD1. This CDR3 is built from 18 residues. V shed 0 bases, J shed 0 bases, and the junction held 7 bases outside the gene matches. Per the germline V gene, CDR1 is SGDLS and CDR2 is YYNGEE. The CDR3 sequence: CASSVAVTGGTNTGELFF. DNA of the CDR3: TGTGCCAGCAGCGTAGCCGTAACAGGGGGAACGAACACCGGGGAGCTGTTTTTT.

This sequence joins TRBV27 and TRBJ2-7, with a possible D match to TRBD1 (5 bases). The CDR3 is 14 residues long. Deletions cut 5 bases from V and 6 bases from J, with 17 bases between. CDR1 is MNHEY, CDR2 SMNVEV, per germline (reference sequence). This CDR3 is CASSPLGVLGEQYF. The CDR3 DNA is TGTGCCAGCAGTCCCTTAGGGGTATTGGGCGAGCAGTACTTC.

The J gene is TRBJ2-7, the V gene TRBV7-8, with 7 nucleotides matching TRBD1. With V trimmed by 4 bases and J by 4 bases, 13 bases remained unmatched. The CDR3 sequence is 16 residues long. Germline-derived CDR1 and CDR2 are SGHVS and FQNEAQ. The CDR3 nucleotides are TGTGCCAGCAGCTACAGGCCCGGGACAGATGATTACGAGCAGTACTTC. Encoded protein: CASSYRPGTDDYEQYF.

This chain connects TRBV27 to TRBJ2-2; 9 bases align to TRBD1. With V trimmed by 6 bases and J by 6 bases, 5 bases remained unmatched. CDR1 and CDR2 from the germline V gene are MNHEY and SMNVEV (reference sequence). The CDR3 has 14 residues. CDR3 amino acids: CASRGRTGAGELFF. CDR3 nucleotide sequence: TGTGCCAGCAGAGGGAGGACAGGGGCCGGGGAGCTGTTTTTT.

CDR3 amino acids: CASRQRDRGDTQYF. DNA for the CDR3: TGTGCCAGCAGACAAAGGGACAGGGGAGATACGCAGTATTTT. This sequence joins TRBV7-2 and TRBJ2-3, with 10 nucleotides matching TRBD1. The CDR3 has 14 residues. The germline gives CDR1 SGHTA, CDR2 FQGNSA. The V and J ends lost 6 bases and 5 bases, in that order; junction bases with no gene match: 5.

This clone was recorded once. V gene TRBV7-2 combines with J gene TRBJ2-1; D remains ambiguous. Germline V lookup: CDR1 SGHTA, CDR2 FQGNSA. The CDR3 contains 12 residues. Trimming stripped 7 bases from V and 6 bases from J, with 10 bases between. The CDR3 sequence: CASTPTGNEQFF. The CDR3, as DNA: TGTGCCAGCACTCCGACGGGCAATGAGCAGTTCTTC.

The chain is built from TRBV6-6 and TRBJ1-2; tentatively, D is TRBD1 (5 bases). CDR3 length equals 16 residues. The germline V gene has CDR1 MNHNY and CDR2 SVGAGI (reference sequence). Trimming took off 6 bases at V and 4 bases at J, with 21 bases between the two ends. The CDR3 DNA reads TGTGCCAGCAGGTCCGGACACAGTAATTTTGTCTATGGCTACACCTTC. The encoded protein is CASRSGHSNFVYGYTF.

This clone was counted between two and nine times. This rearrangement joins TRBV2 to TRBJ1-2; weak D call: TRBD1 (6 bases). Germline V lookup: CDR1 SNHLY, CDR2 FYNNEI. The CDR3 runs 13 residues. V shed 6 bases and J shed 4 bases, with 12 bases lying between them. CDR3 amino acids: CASRETGPYGYTF. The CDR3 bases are TGTGCCAGCAGAGAGACAGGCCCCTATGGCTACACCTTC.

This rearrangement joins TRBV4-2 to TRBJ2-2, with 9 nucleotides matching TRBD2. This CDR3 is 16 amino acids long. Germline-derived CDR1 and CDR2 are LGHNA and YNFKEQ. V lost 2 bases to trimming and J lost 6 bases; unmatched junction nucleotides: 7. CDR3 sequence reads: CASSQPRGRAAGELFF. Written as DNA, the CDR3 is TGTGCCAGCAGCCAACCGCGCGGGAGGGCCGCCGGGGAGCTGTTTTTT.

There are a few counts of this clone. DNA for the CDR3: TGTGCCAGTAGTACCGGACAGGACAAAGAGACCCAGTACTTC. Amino acids: CASSTGQDKETQYF. The V and J genes are TRBV19 and TRBJ2-5, with TRBD1 identical over 7 bases. Germline trimming cut 4 bases from V and 3 bases from J; bases unmatched to any gene: 5. This CDR3 spans 14 amino acids. The germline V gene has CDR1 LNHDA and CDR2 SQIVND (reference sequence).

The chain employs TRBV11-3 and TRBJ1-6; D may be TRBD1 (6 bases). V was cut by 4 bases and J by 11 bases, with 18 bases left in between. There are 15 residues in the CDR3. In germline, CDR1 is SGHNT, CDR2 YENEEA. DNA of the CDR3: TGTGCCAGCAGCTCTTTGACAGGTTCGGTTGCACCCCTCCACTTT. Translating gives CASSSLTGSVAPLHF. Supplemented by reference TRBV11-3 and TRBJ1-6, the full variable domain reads EAGVVQSPRYKIIEKKQPVAFWCNPISGHNTLYWYLQNLGQGPELLIRYENEEAVDDSQLPKDRFSAERLKGVDSTLKIQPAELGDSAVYLCASSSLTGSVAPLHFGNGTRLTVT.

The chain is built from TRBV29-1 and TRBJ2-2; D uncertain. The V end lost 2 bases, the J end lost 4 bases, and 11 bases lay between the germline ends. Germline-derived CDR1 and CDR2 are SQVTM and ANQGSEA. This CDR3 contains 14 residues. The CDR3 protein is CSVENSQLTGELFF. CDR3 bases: TGCAGCGTTGAAAACAGTCAGCTCACCGGGGAGCTGTTTTTT.

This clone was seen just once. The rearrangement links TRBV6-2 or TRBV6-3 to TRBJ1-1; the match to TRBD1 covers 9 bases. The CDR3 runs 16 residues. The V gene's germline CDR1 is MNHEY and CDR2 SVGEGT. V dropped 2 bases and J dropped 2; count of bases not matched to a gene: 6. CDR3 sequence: CASSYRTGDLNTEAFF. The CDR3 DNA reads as TGTGCCAGCAGTTACAGGACAGGGGACTTAAACACTGAAGCTTTCTTT.

The DNA of the CDR3 is TGTGCCAGCAGTGAAGCTCGAGGGCGGCCCCAGCATTTT. Protein: CASSEARGRPQHF. The rearrangement links TRBV2 to TRBJ1-5; D call uncertain. Between the trimmed V and J ends, which lost 0 bases and 9 bases, there was a span of 9 bases. The CDR3 consists of 13 residues. Germline-derived CDR1 and CDR2 are SNHLY and FYNNEI.

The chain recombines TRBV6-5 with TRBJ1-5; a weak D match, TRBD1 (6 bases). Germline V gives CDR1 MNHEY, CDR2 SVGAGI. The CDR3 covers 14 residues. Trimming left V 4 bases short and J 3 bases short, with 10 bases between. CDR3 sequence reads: CASSSDSPNQPQHF. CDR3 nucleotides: TGTGCCAGCAGTTCGGACAGCCCCAATCAGCCCCAGCATTTT.

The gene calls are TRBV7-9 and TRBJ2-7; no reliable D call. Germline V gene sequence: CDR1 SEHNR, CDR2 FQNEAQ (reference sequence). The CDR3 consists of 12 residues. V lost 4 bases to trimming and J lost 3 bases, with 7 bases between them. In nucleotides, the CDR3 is TGTGCCAGCAGCTCAGTCAGCTACGAGCAGTACTTC. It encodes CASSSVSYEQYF.

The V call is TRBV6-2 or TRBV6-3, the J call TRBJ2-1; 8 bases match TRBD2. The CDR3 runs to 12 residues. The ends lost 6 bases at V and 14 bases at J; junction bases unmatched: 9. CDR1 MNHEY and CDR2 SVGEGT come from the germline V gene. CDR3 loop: CASSLRTSREFF. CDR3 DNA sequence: TGTGCCAGCAGCCTTAGGACTAGCCGCGAGTTCTTC.

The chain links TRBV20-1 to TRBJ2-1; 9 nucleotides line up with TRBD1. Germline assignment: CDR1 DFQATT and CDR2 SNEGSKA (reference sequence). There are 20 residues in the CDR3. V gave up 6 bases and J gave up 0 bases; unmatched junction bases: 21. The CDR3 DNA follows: TGCAGTGCCAGTTCCTCGGGGGGACAGGGTGTGTGGAGCTCCTACAATGAGCAGTTCTTC. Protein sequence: CSASSSGGQGVWSSYNEQFF.

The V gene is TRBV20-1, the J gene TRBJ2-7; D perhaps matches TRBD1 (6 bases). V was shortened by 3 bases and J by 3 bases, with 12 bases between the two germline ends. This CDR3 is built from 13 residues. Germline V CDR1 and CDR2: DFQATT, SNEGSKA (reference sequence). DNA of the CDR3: TGCAGTGCTAGTGGGGGCGCTGGCTACGAGCAGTACTTC. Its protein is CSASGGAGYEQYF.

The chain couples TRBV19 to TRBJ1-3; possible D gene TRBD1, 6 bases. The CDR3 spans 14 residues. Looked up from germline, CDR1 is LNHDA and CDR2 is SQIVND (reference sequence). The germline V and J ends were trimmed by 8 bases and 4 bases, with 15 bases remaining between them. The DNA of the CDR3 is TGTGCCAGTCGTGGACAGACCCTAGGAAACACCATATATTTT. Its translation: CASRGQTLGNTIYF.

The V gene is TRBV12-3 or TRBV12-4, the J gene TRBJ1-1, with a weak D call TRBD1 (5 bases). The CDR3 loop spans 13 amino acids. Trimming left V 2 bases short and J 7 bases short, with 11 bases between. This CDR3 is CASSLSGLNEAFF. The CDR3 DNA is TGTGCCAGCAGTTTATCAGGGCTCAATGAAGCTTTCTTT.

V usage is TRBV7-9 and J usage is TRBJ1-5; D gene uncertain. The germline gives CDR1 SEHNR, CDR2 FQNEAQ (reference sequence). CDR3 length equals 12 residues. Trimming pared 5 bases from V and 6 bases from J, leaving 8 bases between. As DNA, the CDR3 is TGTGCCAGCAGCGCCGCGGGTCAGCCCCAGCATTTT. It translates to CASSAAGQPQHF.

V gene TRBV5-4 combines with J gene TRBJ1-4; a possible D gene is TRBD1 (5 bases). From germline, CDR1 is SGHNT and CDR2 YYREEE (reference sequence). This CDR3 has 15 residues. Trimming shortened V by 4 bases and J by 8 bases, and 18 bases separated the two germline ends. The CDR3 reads CASSIGGFSGEKLFF. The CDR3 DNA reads TGTGCCAGCAGCATCGGGGGTTTTAGTGGCGAAAAACTGTTTTTT. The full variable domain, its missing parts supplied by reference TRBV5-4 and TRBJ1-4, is ETGVTQSPTHLIKTRGQQVTLRCSSQSGHNTVSWYQQALGQGPQFIFQYYREEENGRGNFPPRFSGLQFPNYSSELNVNALELDDSALYLCASSIGGFSGEKLFFGSGTQLSVL.

The CDR3 bases are TGTGCCAGCAGCCAAGACAGGGGTAACGAGCAGTACTTC. Translation: CASSQDRGNEQYF. The rearrangement joins TRBV3-1 (or the pseudogene TRBV3-2) to TRBJ2-7, with D tentatively TRBD1 (6 bases). This CDR3 region has 13 residues. Trimming left V 0 bases short and J 5 bases short, with 8 bases between. From germline, CDR1 is LGHDT and CDR2 YNNKEL (reference sequence).